The text below deals with one T cell receptor (beta chain). This specimen belongs to a study of T cell changes during pregnancy in multiple sclerosis. Clones were read by immunoSEQ multiplex PCR, and TCRdb kept only the in-frame ones, dropping some. The profile covers 25,000 to 30,000 clones, with around 90% appearing a single time and 0.6% to 0.75% taken by the ten largest. CDR3 size: 13 residues. Germline V CDR1 and CDR2: MNHNS, SASEGT. Trimming shortened V by 7 bases and J by 6 bases, and 14 bases separated the two germline ends. This receptor was obtained from a female donor with multiple sclerosis, enrolled in a pregnancy study. The input for sequencing was CD4+ T cells from peripheral blood mononuclear cells, taken in the first trimester of pregnancy. This chain uses TRBV6-1 with TRBJ2-3; D is uncertain. The CDR3: CASMESVRDTQYF. The CDR3, as DNA: TGTGCCAGCATGGAATCCGTGAGGGATACGCAGTATTTT.